This T cell receptor beta chain derives from a study of monozygotic twins with inflammatory bowel disease. Researchers used around 3,800 ng of total RNA for each TCR library. Template switching introduced UMIs that contain a 6-nucleotide sample barcode. TCRdb reprocessed the 5' RACE reads; each CDR3 protein has one entry and no DNA is given. Its table records approximately 200,000 distinct CDR3 sequences. A note on this clonotype: Its antigen is undetermined.

Findings and caveats of the study: Since immunosuppressive treatments differed, patient repertoires may have gained added variability.

Per germline, CDR1 MNHEY and CDR2 SVGEGT. The CDR3 is 13 residues long. The J gene is TRBJ1-5, the V gene TRBV6-2 or TRBV6-3. Sequencing used blood. The sequence was obtained from a human donor with ulcerative colitis or Crohn's disease, or a healthy co-twin of an affected twin (not recorded which). This CDR3 is CASDDTSNQPQHF.